A single sample is the source of the 29 T cell receptor beta chains below, sequenced in a study of T-cell memory formation after mild COVID-19. TCRdb reanalysed the 5' RACE reads using MiXCR and keeps one entry per CDR3 protein. The table lists approximately 190,000 distinct CDR3 sequences, around 17% of them singletons. The sample taken for sequencing was PBMCs or a T cell subset sorted from them (not recorded which). Receptors were obtained from an adult woman who had mild COVID-19 (a few samples of this study predate the infection). Cell type and time point are not known.

CDR3: CASSFSGGASNEQFF. DNA for the CDR3: TGTGCCAGCAGTTTTAGCGGGGGGGCGAGCAATGAGCAGTTCTTC. The chain is built from TRBV27 and TRBJ2-1, with TRBD2 identical over 11 bases. Germline loops: CDR1 MNHEY, CDR2 SMNVEV (reference sequence). V shed 3 bases, J shed 6 bases, and the junction held 4 bases outside the gene matches. This CDR3 comprises 15 residues.

This clonotype was seen only a few times. The rearrangement uses TRBV30 and TRBJ2-2; no clear D. The CDR3 consists of 13 residues. Germline V gives CDR1 GTSNPN, CDR2 SVGIG (reference sequence). V was clipped by 0 bases and J by 4 bases, with 6 bases between them. The CDR3 region has the DNA TGTGCCTGGAGTGTAACCGTCACCGGGGAGCTGTTTTTT. Translating it yields CAWSVTVTGELFF.

The chain has TRBV11-2 and TRBJ2-7; a possible D gene is TRBD1 (5 bases). V was pared by 2 bases and J by 2 bases, with 10 bases between. The CDR3 contains 14 residues. Germline V CDR1 and CDR2: SGHAT, FQNNGV. CDR3 protein: CASSLLTVAYEQYF. CDR3 nucleotides: TGTGCCAGCAGCTTATTGACAGTCGCCTACGAGCAGTACTTC. Supplemented by reference TRBV11-2 and TRBJ2-7, the full variable domain reads EAGVAQSPRYKIIEKRQSVAFWCNPISGHATLYWYQQILGQGPKLLIQFQNNGVVDDSQLPKDRFSAERLKGVDSTLKIQPAKLEDSAVYLCASSLLTVAYEQYFGPGTRLTVT.

The chain uses TRBV27 and TRBJ1-6, with D perhaps TRBD1 (6 bases). CDR1 MNHEY and CDR2 SMNVEV come from the germline V gene (reference sequence). V lost 6 bases and J lost 6, with 18 bases in between. The CDR3 totals 16 residues. The CDR3 spells CASSDPGRTANSPLHF. CDR3 in DNA: TGTGCCAGCAGCGACCCGGGCCGGACAGCTAATTCACCCCTCCACTTT.

This clonotype was picked up a small number of times. This chain connects TRBV12-3 or TRBV12-4 to TRBJ2-3; 7 bases are a match to TRBD2. This CDR3 comprises 15 residues. V lost 1 base and J lost 4; bases outside the gene matches: 5. CDR3 amino acids: CASSLVAGVADTQYF. The CDR3 region has the DNA TGTGCCAGCAGTTTAGTGGCGGGAGTCGCAGATACGCAGTATTTT.

This clonotype was seen more than once but under ten times. This rearrangement joins TRBV2 to TRBJ2-3; TRBD1 or TRBD2 may be the D gene (5 bases each). The CDR3 has 12 residues. The V gene lost 6 bases and the J gene lost 5 bases, with 9 bases spanning the gap. The V gene's germline CDR1 is SNHLY and CDR2 FYNNEI. DNA for the CDR3: TGTGCCAGCAGGGGGGTGAAAGATACGCAGTATTTT. It encodes CASRGVKDTQYF.

The chain employs TRBV7-2 and TRBJ1-5; D is unclear. Germline CDR1 is SGHTA and CDR2 is FQGNSA. The V end was cut by 3 bases, the J end by 4 bases, with 4 bases between. The CDR3 sequence is 12 residues long. The CDR3 reads CASSFRNQPQHF. The CDR3 region has the DNA TGTGCCAGCAGCTTTCGAAATCAGCCCCAGCATTTT.

V gene TRBV12-5 combines with J gene TRBJ1-1; 7 bases fit TRBD1. CDR1 and CDR2 from the germline V gene are LGHNT and FRNRAP. The V segment lost 2 bases and the J segment 3 bases; nucleotides outside the gene matches: 3. This CDR3 has 14 residues. In nucleotides, the CDR3 is TGTGCTAGTGGTTTGTCTACAGGGGACACTGAAGCTTTCTTT. This codes for CASGLSTGDTEAFF.

This clonotype occurred a few times. J is TRBJ2-3 and V is TRBV7-2; D tentatively fits TRBD1 or TRBD2 (6 bases each). The germline CDR1 and CDR2 sequences are SGHTA and FQGNSA. With 11 bases removed from V and 2 bases from J, the gap between germline ends came to 11 bases. The length of the CDR3 is 12 residues. CDR3 sequence: CAGGQYTDTQYF. In DNA form, the CDR3 reads TGTGCCGGGGGGCAGTACACAGATACGCAGTATTTT.

This clonotype occurred a few times. The genes are TRBV6-1 and TRBJ2-7; 11 nucleotides match TRBD2. The CDR3 is made up of 14 amino acids. From germline, CDR1 is MNHNS and CDR2 SASEGT. Unmatched junction bases numbered 4, after V lost 2 bases and J lost 7 bases. CDR3 bases: TGTGCCAGCAGTGAACTAGCGGGAGGTAATGAGCAGTACTTC. It is translated as CASSELAGGNEQYF.

This clonotype was recorded a few times. V is TRBV12-3 or TRBV12-4 and J is TRBJ2-3; D not certain. V lost 7 bases and J 2 bases, leaving 16 bases between the germline ends. The CDR3 totals 15 residues. This chain's CDR3 is CASNSPGSITDTQYF. The CDR3 region has the DNA TGTGCCAGCAACTCCCCAGGTTCAATCACAGATACGCAGTATTTT.

The chain is built from TRBV11-2 and TRBJ1-4; D is undetermined. The CDR3 sequence is 14 residues long. Germline lookup yields CDR1 SGHAT and CDR2 FQNNGV. Trimming removed 7 bases from V and 6 bases from J, with 15 bases in between. The CDR3 sequence is CASTPTSIDEKLFF. CDR3 DNA sequence: TGTGCCAGCACCCCGACGAGTATCGATGAAAAACTGTTTTTT.

The rearrangement links TRBV4-2 to TRBJ2-1, with 9 bases identical to TRBD2. The CDR3 is made up of 17 amino acids. With 0 bases clipped from V and 9 bases from J, the junction kept 12 bases outside the gene matches. Germline V gene data show CDR1 as LGHNA and CDR2 as YNFKEQ. The CDR3 DNA sequence: TGTGCCAGCAGCCAAGAACTTGCGGGGGGGCTGGGGTTTGAGCAGTTCTTC. Translating it yields CASSQELAGGLGFEQFF.

This clonotype has only one observation. The chain joins TRBV12-3 or TRBV12-4 to TRBJ2-7; unclear D gene. The CDR3 is made up of 14 amino acids. V was pared by 3 bases and J by 3 bases, with 12 bases between. As DNA, the CDR3 is TGTGCCAGCAGTTTCTTGGACGGACGCTACGAGCAGTACTTC. Translated: CASSFLDGRYEQYF.

About this clonotype: An end of the junction does not agree with germline; a read error may underlie this. The CDR3 DNA reads TGTGCCACCAGCGATTGGCAGTATGGCTACACCTTC. Protein: CATSDWQYGYTF. This chain links TRBV24-1 with TRBJ1-2; no clear D. This CDR3 has 12 residues. Looked up from germline, CDR1 is KGHDR and CDR2 is SFDVKD.

The rearrangement joins TRBV24-1 to TRBJ2-3; D tentatively reads TRBD1 or TRBD2 (6 bases each). Germline-derived CDR1 and CDR2 are KGHDR and SFDVKD. The CDR3 loop spans 14 amino acids. The V and J ends lost 0 bases and 4 bases respectively, with 7 bases between them. This CDR3 is CATSDLGGPDTQYF. CDR3 bases: TGTGCCACCAGTGATTTGGGGGGGCCAGATACGCAGTATTTT.

The chain recombines TRBV24-1 with TRBJ2-6; TRBD1 matches 8 bases. The CDR3 extends over 13 amino acids. Trimming removed 9 bases from V and 9 bases from J; junction bases left unmatched: 6. Germline V CDR1 and CDR2: KGHDR, SFDVKD. For the CDR3, the DNA is TGTGCCACCGGCGGACAGGGTGACAACGTCCTGACTTTC. Translated: CATGGQGDNVLTF.

This clonotype has only a few counts. V and J are TRBV27 and TRBJ2-1, with 11 bases aligning to TRBD2. The CDR3 is 21 residues long. CDR1 is MNHEY and CDR2 is SMNVEV in the germline V gene (reference sequence). J was trimmed by 5 bases and V by 4 bases; bases with no gene match: 22. CDR3 amino acids: CASSSKTGTSGKNWGHNEQFF. In DNA form, the CDR3 reads TGTGCCAGCAGTTCTAAAACCGGGACTAGCGGTAAAAACTGGGGGCACAATGAGCAGTTCTTC.

This rearrangement joins TRBV5-1 to TRBJ2-7, with 7 positions matching TRBD1. CDR1 is SGHRS, CDR2 YFSETQ, per germline. J lost 4 bases, V lost 4 bases, and 11 bases had no gene match. CDR3 length: 15 amino acids. This CDR3 is CASSTLTGPYYEQYF. The CDR3 nucleotides are TGCGCCAGCAGCACACTGACAGGGCCCTATTACGAGCAGTACTTC.

At least ten counts were recorded for this clonotype. V and J are TRBV20-1 and TRBJ1-6; D remains unclear. CDR1 DFQATT and CDR2 SNEGSKA come from the germline V gene (reference sequence). CDR3 size: 15 residues. Trimming removed 4 bases at V and 1 base at J, with 11 bases between. The CDR3 is CSAKEKGSYNSPLHF. CDR3 in DNA: TGCAGTGCTAAGGAGAAGGGTTCCTATAATTCACCCCTCCACTTT.

This clonotype was counted a few times. The chain has TRBV3-1 and TRBJ2-7; D perhaps matches TRBD1 (5 bases). This CDR3 is built from 14 residues. V gave up 4 bases and J gave up 4 bases, with 14 bases separating them. Germline-derived CDR1 and CDR2 are LGHDT and YNNKEL (reference sequence). CDR3: CASSLLRTPYEQYF. The DNA of the CDR3 is TGTGCCAGCAGCCTCCTTCGGACACCGTACGAGCAGTACTTC.

The chain combines TRBV6-1 with TRBJ1-4, with D hard to call. V was pared by 2 bases and J by 6 bases, with 7 bases between. This CDR3 contains 13 residues. Looked up from germline, CDR1 is MNHNS and CDR2 is SASEGT. This chain's CDR3 is CASSETLDEKLFF. The CDR3 bases are TGTGCCAGCAGTGAAACCCTAGATGAAAAACTGTTTTTT.

The V and J genes are TRBV4-2 and TRBJ2-5; the match to TRBD2 covers 8 bases. Germline CDR1 and CDR2: LGHNA and YNFKEQ. The ends lost 0 bases at V and 5 bases at J; junction bases unmatched: 17. This CDR3 comprises 19 residues. The CDR3 region has the DNA TGTGCCAGCAGCCAAGATCCCACCGCTACTAGCGGAGGAATCGAGACCCAGTACTTC. It yields the protein CASSQDPTATSGGIETQYF.

This clonotype turned up a few times. The V and J genes are TRBV4-1 and TRBJ1-5; 11 bases match TRBD1. Germline trimming cut 1 base from V and 0 bases from J; bases unmatched to any gene: 2. Per the germline V gene, CDR1 is MGHRA and CDR2 is YSYEKL. This CDR3 is built from 17 residues. The CDR3 region has the DNA TGCGCCAGCAGCCAAGCCGGACAGGGGGCTAGCAATCAGCCCCAGCATTTT. Translation gives CASSQAGQGASNQPQHF.

This clonotype was counted a few times. The rearrangement uses TRBV6-5 and TRBJ1-2; D perhaps matches TRBD1 (5 bases). V lost 3 bases to trimming and J lost 8 bases, with 13 bases between them. There are 13 residues in the CDR3. Germline CDR1 and CDR2: MNHEY and SVGAGI. CDR3 nucleotide sequence: TGTGCCAGCAGTTATAGGCAGGGTCGCGGCTACACCTTC. Its translation: CASSYRQGRGYTF.

A few counts support this clonotype. The chain joins TRBV4-3 to TRBJ2-6; D is possibly TRBD1 (6 bases). In germline, CDR1 is LGHNA, CDR2 YSLEER. The CDR3 has 17 amino acids. Between the trimmed V and J ends, which lost 3 bases and 0 bases, there was a span of 12 bases. This chain's CDR3 is CASSQQSTGSGANVLTF. CDR3 in DNA: TGCGCCAGCAGCCAGCAATCGACAGGCTCTGGGGCCAACGTCCTGACTTTC.

This clonotype was counted between two and nine times. The chain uses TRBV5-1 and TRBJ2-5; 8 bases are a match to TRBD1. Germline V lookup: CDR1 SGHRS, CDR2 YFSETQ. CDR3 length: 14 residues. The trim removed 0 bases at V and 5 bases at J, leaving 3 bases unmatched. The CDR3: CASSLAGGFETQYF. The CDR3 nucleotides read TGCGCCAGCAGCTTGGCAGGGGGCTTTGAGACCCAGTACTTC.

This clonotype has only a few counts. V usage is TRBV3-1 and J usage is TRBJ1-6; maybe TRBD1 (5 bases). The V end lost 6 bases, the J end lost 10 bases, and 22 bases lay between the germline ends. The CDR3 has 16 residues. The germline CDR1 and CDR2 sequences are LGHDT and YNNKEL (reference sequence). In DNA form, the CDR3 reads TGTGCCAGCAGTCGCGGTAACCTTCAGGGTTACTCACCCCTCCACTTT. Its protein is CASSRGNLQGYSPLHF.

This clonotype was detected many times. The rearrangement joins TRBV7-3 to TRBJ1-5; D gene unclear. Trimming stripped 2 bases from V and 3 bases from J, with 11 bases between. This CDR3 is 15 amino acids long. Germline V gene sequence: CDR1 SGHTA, CDR2 FQGTGA. As DNA, the CDR3 is TGTGCCAGCAGCTTAGGTTCCGGGTCCAATCAGCCCCAGCATTTT. This gives the protein CASSLGSGSNQPQHF.